This T cell receptor beta chain was profiled in a study of shared clonotypes between healthy human individuals. In the case of this clone: Its antigen remains unidentified.

The germline CDR1 and CDR2 sequences are LNHNV and YYDKDF (reference sequence). This CDR3 has 15 residues. Trimming cost V 5 bases and J 6 bases, with 17 bases left between them. Notes on the study in general: Some clonotypes were shared by all four sorted-subset donors, while others were not shared. The non-shared ones had lower generation probabilities than the shared ones.

The naive CD8 fraction comprised CD45RO-negative cells positively selected for CCR7 and excluded terminally differentiated effector memory CD45RA+ cells. Profiling relied on immunoSEQ multiplex PCR, and the TCRdb table lists in-frame clones only, not all of them. Of about 2,200,000 clones in the sample, around 93% were seen once. The receptor was isolated from a young man in good health. Some clones in this sample may be carry-over from other donors' samples. The chain links TRBV15 to TRBJ1-5; tentative D call: TRBD1 (6 bases). Source material: naive CD8+ T cells from PBMCs. The CDR3 bases are TGTGCCACCAGCTCTCGGGCGGGGGGCGTTCAGCCCCAGCATTTT. Translation gives CATSSRAGGVQPQHF.